These 11 T cell receptor beta chains came from one sample sequenced in a study of CD8+CD57+ T cells in acquired aplastic anemia. Researchers used genomic DNA as the template to profile TCR beta VDJ and CDR3. Each CDR3 protein gets one entry after TCRdb re-called the reads with MiXCR. This table holds 40,000 to 45,000 distinct CDR3 sequences, roughly two thirds found once. The sample comprised sorted CD4+, CD8+, or CD8+CD57+ T cells (not recorded which) from PBMCs. The receptors originated from a human donor in good health, serving as a control.

In this sample, this clonotype turned up once. CDR3 sequence reads: CSVLQGAGYTF. The DNA of the CDR3 is TGCAGTGTACTACAGGGAGCTGGCTACACCTTC. The chain couples TRBV20-1 to TRBJ1-2, with a tentative D call TRBD1 (6 bases). Germline V gene lookup returns CDR1 DFQATT and CDR2 SNEGSKA (reference sequence). V was trimmed by 7 bases and J by 7 bases, leaving 13 bases between them. The CDR3 runs to 11 residues.

The V and J genes are TRBV29-1 and TRBJ1-2; tentative D call: TRBD1 (5 bases). Germline V lookup: CDR1 SQVTM, CDR2 ANQGSEA. The CDR3 covers 14 residues. The germline V and J ends were trimmed by 0 bases and 3 bases, with 11 bases remaining between them. DNA of the CDR3: TGCAGCGTTGAAGATCGAGGGGCGGACTATGGCTACACCTTC. This encodes CSVEDRGADYGYTF.

The V and J genes are TRBV29-1 and TRBJ1-2, with D uncertain. This CDR3 is built from 15 residues. The germline V and J ends were trimmed by 0 bases and 3 bases, with 14 bases remaining between them. The germline V gene has CDR1 SQVTM and CDR2 ANQGSEA. Written as DNA, the CDR3 is TGCAGCGTTGAAGATCCCGCCAGGCGTGACTATGGCTACACCTTC. Translating gives CSVEDPARRDYGYTF.

This chain connects TRBV7-3 to TRBJ1-1, with 7 bases identical to TRBD1. J lost 3 bases, V lost 4 bases, and 2 bases had no gene match. CDR1 is SGHTA, CDR2 FQGTGA, per germline. The CDR3 runs to 13 residues. The CDR3: CASSSDRDTEAFF. The DNA of the CDR3 is TGTGCCAGCAGCTCCGACAGGGACACTGAAGCTTTCTTT.

V usage is TRBV20-1 and J usage is TRBJ1-5; 10 bases are shared with TRBD1. Germline loops: CDR1 DFQATT, CDR2 SNEGSKA (reference sequence). Trimming at V came to 3 bases and at J to 7 bases, leaving 6 bases not matched to a gene. The CDR3 is made up of 14 amino acids. The CDR3 here is CSARGDRGEQPQHF. The CDR3 DNA reads as TGCAGTGCTAGGGGGGACAGGGGTGAGCAGCCCCAGCATTTT.

Many counts were recorded for this clonotype. This chain links TRBV11-2 with TRBJ1-1, with D uncertain. CDR3 length: 11 amino acids. V was shortened by 8 bases and J by 3 bases, with 7 bases between the two germline ends. The V gene's germline CDR1 is SGHAT and CDR2 FQNNGV. CDR3 region: CASLEDTEAFF. The CDR3 DNA reads TGTGCCAGCTTGGAGGACACTGAAGCTTTCTTT.

The V gene is TRBV15, the J gene TRBJ2-1; 10 bases match TRBD1. The CDR3 totals 15 residues. Germline lookup yields CDR1 LNHNV and CDR2 YYDKDF (reference sequence). Unmatched junction bases numbered 10, after V lost 8 bases and J lost 6 bases. CDR3 sequence reads: CATASRDRGSNEQFF. The CDR3 DNA is TGTGCCACCGCCTCTCGGGACAGGGGCTCCAATGAGCAGTTCTTC.

This clonotype was seen ten or more times. The genes are TRBV9 and TRBJ2-1, with D possibly TRBD1 on 5 matching bases. The CDR3 length is 16 residues. CDR1 SGDLS and CDR2 YYNGEE come from the germline V gene. Trimming removed 0 bases at V and 0 bases at J, with 10 bases between. The CDR3 DNA is TGTGCCAGCAGCGTAGGCCAGGGTTACTCCTACAATGAGCAGTTCTTC. This encodes CASSVGQGYSYNEQFF.

The chain couples TRBV12-3 or TRBV12-4 to TRBJ1-4, with TRBD1 as a possible D gene (5 bases). The CDR3 spans 14 residues. Trimming removed 7 bases at V and 3 bases at J, with 12 bases between. CDR3 region: CASTNDSSNEKLFF. In DNA, the CDR3 is TGTGCCAGCACCAACGACAGCTCTAATGAAAAACTGTTTTTT.

The chain links TRBV29-1 to TRBJ1-2; possibly TRBD1 for D (5 bases). The CDR3 runs to 13 residues. Germline V lookup: CDR1 SQVTM, CDR2 ANQGSEA. The ends were cut back, 7 bases at V and 2 bases at J, with 14 bases in the middle. The CDR3: CSASWGGNYGYTF. Here the CDR3 DNA reads TGCAGCGCTTCATGGGGCGGGAACTATGGCTACACCTTC.

This clonotype is a singleton in its sample. This chain uses TRBV7-9 with TRBJ2-5; perhaps TRBD1 as D (6 bases). Per germline, CDR1 SEHNR and CDR2 FQNEAQ (reference sequence). Trimming stripped 5 bases from V and 3 bases from J, with 10 bases between. This CDR3 contains 13 residues. CDR3 DNA: TGTGCCAGCAGCCAAACAGGGAAAGAGACCCAGTACTTC. Protein product: CASSQTGKETQYF.